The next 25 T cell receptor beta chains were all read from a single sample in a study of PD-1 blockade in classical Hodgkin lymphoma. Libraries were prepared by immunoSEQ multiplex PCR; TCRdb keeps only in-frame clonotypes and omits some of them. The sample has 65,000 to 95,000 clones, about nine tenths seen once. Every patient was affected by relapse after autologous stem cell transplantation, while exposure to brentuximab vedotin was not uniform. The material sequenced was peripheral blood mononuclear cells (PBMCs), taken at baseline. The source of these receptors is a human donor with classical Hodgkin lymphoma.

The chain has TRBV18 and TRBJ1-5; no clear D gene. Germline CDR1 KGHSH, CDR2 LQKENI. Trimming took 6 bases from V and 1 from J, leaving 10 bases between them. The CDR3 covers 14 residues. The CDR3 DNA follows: TGTGCCAGCTCGCTAACACCAAGCAATCAGCCCCAGCATTTT. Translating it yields CASSLTPSNQPQHF.

CDR3 in amino acids: CASSIGGSEQYF. CDR3 coding DNA: TGTGCCAGTAGTATAGGGGGCTCCGAGCAGTACTTC. The gene calls are TRBV19 and TRBJ2-7; TRBD1 is a possible D gene (5 bases). The V end was cut by 1 base, the J end by 6 bases, with 7 bases between. The CDR3 is 12 residues long. Germline V gene data show CDR1 as LNHDA and CDR2 as SQIVND (reference sequence).

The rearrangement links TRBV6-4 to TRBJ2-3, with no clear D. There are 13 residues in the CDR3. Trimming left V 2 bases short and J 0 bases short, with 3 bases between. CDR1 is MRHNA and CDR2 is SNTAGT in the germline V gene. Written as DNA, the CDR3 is TGTGCCAGCAGTGACGGGAGCACAGATACGCAGTATTTT. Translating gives CASSDGSTDTQYF.

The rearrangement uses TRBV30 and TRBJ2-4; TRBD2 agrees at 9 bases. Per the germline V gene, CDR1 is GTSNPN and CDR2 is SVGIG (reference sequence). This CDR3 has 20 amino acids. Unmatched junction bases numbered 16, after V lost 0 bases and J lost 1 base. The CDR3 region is CAWSVLGGRAKSGAKNIQYF. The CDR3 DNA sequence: TGTGCCTGGAGTGTACTTGGCGGGAGGGCCAAATCGGGGGCCAAAAACATTCAGTACTTC. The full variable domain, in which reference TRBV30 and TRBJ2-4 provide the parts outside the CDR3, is SQTIHQWPATLVQPVGSPLSLECTVEGTSNPNLYWYRQAAGRGLQLLFYSVGIGQISSEVPQNLSASRPQDRQFILSSKKLLLSDSGFYLCAWSVLGGRAKSGAKNIQYFGAGTRLSVL.

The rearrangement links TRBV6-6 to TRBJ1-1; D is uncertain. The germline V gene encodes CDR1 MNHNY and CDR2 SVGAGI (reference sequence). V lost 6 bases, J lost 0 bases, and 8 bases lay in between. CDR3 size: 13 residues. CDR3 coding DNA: TGTGCCAGCAGAACTGCCATGAACACTGAAGCTTTCTTT. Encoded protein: CASRTAMNTEAFF.

The CDR3: CASSENGGNTEAFF. The CDR3 DNA sequence: TGTGCCAGCAGTGAAAACGGAGGGAACACTGAAGCTTTCTTT. The gene calls are TRBV6-1 and TRBJ1-1; D is undetermined. Germline-derived CDR1 and CDR2 are MNHNS and SASEGT. This CDR3 comprises 14 residues. V was pared by 2 bases and J by 1 base, with 8 bases between.

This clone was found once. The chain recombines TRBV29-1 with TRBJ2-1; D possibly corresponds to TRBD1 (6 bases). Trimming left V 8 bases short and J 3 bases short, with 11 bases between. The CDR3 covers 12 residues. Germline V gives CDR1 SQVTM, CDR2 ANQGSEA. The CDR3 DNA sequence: TGCAGCCCTCGGACAGTCTACAATGAGCAGTTCTTC. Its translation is CSPRTVYNEQFF.

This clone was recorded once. CDR3 nucleotide sequence: TGCGCCAGCAGCCGCTACTGGGCGGAGAGATATGGCTACACCTTC. Amino acids: CASSRYWAERYGYTF. This rearrangement joins TRBV5-1 to TRBJ1-2; D remains ambiguous. CDR1 SGHRS and CDR2 YFSETQ come from the germline V gene. The CDR3 consists of 15 residues. Trimming cost V 4 bases and J 5 bases, with 18 bases left between them.

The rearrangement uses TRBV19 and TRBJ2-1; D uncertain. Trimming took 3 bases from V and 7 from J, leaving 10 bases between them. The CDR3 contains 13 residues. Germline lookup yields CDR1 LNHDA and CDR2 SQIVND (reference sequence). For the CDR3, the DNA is TGTGCCAGTAGTATTTATACGTGGAATGAGCAGTTCTTC. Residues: CASSIYTWNEQFF.

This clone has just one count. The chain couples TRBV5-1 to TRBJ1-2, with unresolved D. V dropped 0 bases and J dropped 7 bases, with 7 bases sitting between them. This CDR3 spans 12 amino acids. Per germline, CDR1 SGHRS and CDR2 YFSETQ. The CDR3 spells CASSLDSSGYTF. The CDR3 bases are TGCGCCAGCAGCTTGGACAGCTCTGGCTACACCTTC.

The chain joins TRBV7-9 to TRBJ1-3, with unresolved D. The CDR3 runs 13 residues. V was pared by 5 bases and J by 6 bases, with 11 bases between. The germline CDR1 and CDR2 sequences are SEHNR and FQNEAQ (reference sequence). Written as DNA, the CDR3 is TGTGCCAGCAGCGCGGGAATCGAAAACACCATATATTTT. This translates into CASSAGIENTIYF.

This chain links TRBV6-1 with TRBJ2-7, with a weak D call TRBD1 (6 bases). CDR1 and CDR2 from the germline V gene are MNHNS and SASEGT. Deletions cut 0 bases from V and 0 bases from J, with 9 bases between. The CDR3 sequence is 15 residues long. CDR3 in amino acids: CASSEAQGVSYEQYF. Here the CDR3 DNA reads TGTGCCAGCAGTGAAGCACAGGGCGTCTCCTACGAGCAGTACTTC.

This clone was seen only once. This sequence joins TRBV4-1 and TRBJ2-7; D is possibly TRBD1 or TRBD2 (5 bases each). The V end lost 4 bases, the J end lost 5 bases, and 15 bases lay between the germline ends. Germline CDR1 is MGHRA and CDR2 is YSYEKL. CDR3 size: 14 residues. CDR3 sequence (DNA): TGCGCCAGCAGCCGACGGGACCTCGGGGACGAGCAGTACTTC. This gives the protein CASSRRDLGDEQYF.

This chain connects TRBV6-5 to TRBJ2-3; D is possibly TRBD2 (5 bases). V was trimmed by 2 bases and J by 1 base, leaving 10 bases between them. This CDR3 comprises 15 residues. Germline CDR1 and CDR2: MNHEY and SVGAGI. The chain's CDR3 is CASSYNGIGTDTQYF. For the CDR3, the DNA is TGTGCCAGCAGTTACAACGGGATTGGCACAGATACGCAGTATTTT.

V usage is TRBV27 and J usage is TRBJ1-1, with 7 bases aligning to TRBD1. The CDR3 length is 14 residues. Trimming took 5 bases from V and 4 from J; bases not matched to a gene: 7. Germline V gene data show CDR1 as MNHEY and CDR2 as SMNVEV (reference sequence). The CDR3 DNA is TGTGCCAGCAGTCTACGACAGGGCTCCACTGAAGCTTTCTTT. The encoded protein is CASSLRQGSTEAFF.

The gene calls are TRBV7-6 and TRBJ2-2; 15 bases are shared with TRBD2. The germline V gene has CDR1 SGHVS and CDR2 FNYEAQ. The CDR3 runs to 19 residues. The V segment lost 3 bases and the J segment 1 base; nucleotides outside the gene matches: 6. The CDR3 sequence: CASSFPGLAGGWNTGELFF. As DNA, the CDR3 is TGTGCCAGCAGCTTCCCTGGACTAGCGGGAGGGTGGAACACCGGGGAGCTGTTTTTT. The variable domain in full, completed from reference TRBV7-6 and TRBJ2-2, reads GAGVSQSPRYKVTKRGQDVALRCDPISGHVSLYWYRQALGQGPEFLTYFNYEAQQDKSGLPNDRFSAERPEGSISTLTIQRTEQRDSAMYRCASSFPGLAGGWNTGELFFGEGSRLTVL.

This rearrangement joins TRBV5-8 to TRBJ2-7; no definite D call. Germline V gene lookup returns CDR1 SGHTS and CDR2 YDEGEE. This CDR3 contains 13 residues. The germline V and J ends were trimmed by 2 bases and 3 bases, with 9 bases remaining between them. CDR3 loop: CASSFSGNYEQYF. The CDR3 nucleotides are TGTGCCAGCAGCTTTTCTGGGAACTACGAGCAGTACTTC.

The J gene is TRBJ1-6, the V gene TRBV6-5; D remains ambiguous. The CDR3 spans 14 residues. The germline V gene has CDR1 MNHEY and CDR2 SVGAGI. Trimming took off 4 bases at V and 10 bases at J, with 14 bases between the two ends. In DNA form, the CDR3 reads TGTGCCAGCAGTTCTCGCAAGGAGAAATCACCCCTCCACTTT. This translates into CASSSRKEKSPLHF.

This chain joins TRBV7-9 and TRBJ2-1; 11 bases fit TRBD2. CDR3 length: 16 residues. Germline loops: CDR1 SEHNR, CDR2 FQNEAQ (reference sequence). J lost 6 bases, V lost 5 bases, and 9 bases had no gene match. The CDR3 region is CASSARGTSGINEQFF. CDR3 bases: TGTGCCAGCAGCGCCCGCGGGACTAGCGGAATCAATGAGCAGTTCTTC.

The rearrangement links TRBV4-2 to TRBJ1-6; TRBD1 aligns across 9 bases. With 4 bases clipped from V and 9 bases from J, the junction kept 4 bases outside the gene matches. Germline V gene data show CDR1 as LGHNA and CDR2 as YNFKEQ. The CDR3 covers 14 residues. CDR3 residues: CASSPEQGASPLHF. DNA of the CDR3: TGTGCCAGCAGCCCCGAACAGGGGGCTTCACCCCTCCACTTT.

In DNA, the CDR3 is TGCGCCAGCAGCTTGGGGACGGGCTATGGCTACACCTTC. Encoded protein: CASSLGTGYGYTF. The chain joins TRBV5-1 to TRBJ1-2, with D unclear. Trimming took 0 bases from V and 4 from J, leaving 7 bases between them. Germline V lookup: CDR1 SGHRS, CDR2 YFSETQ. CDR3 length: 13 residues.

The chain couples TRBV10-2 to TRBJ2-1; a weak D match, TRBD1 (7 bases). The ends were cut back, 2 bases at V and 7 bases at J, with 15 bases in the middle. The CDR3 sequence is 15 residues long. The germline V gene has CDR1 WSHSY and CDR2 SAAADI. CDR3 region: CASSEGGTARNEQFF. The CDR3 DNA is TGCGCCAGCAGTGAGGGGGGGACAGCGAGAAATGAGCAGTTCTTC.

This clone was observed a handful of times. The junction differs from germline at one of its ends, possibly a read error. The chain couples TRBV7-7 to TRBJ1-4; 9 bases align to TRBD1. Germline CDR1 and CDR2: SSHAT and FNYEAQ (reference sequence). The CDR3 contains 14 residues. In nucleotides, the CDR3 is TGTGCTAGCAGCCCCGGGACAGGGCCTGAAAAACTGTTTTTT. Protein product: CASSPGTGPEKLFF. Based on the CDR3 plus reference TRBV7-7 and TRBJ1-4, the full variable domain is GAGVSQSPRYKVTKRGQDVTLRCDPISSHATLYWYQQALGQGPEFLTYFNYEAQPDKSGLPSDRFSAERPEGSISTLTIQRTEQRDSAMYRCASSPGTGPEKLFFGSGTQLSVL.

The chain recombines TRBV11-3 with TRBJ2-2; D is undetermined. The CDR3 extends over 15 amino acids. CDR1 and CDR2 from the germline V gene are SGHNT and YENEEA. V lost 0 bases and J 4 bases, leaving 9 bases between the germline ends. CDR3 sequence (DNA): TGTGCCAGCAGCTTAGATTTCAGTTTCACCGGGGAGCTGTTTTTT. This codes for CASSLDFSFTGELFF.

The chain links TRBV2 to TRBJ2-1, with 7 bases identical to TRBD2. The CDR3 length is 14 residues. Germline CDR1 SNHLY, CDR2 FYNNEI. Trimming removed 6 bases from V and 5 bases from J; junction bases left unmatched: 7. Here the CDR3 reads CASRTGTNNNEQFF. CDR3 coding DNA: TGTGCCAGCAGGACCGGGACTAATAACAATGAGCAGTTCTTC.